This T cell receptor (beta chain) was sequenced for a study of spatial heterogeneity in lung cancer. At the level of the study: Among detected sequences, beta-chain ones consistently exceeded alpha-chain ones in number.

Of note for this clonotype: Its antigen is as yet unknown.

Time point: sample taken at primary tumor resection. Whole RNA was taken from tumor, nontumor lung or frozen PBMC; it was then sequenced unsorted. The CDR3 sequence is 19 residues long. Germline CDR1 SGHTA, CDR2 FQGNSA. V dropped 4 bases and J dropped 0; count of bases not matched to a gene: 16. Study-wide results and limits: For expanded intratumoral alpha and beta TCRs, counts tracked tumor mutation counts.

Via MiXCR, TCRdb re-called the 5' RACE reads, giving one row per CDR3 protein. The data show about 23,000 distinct CDR3 sequences, under 8% seen once. The chain is built from TRBV7-2 and TRBJ2-3, with 7 bases lining up with TRBD2. Specimen: lung tumor tissue, collected at surgery. The receptor comes from a male donor with early-stage non-small cell lung cancer. The CDR3 region is CASSSDGLVISTSTDTQYF. CDR3 sequence (DNA): TGTGCCAGCAGCTCCGACGGACTAGTAATAAGCACTAGCACAGATACGCAGTATTTT.